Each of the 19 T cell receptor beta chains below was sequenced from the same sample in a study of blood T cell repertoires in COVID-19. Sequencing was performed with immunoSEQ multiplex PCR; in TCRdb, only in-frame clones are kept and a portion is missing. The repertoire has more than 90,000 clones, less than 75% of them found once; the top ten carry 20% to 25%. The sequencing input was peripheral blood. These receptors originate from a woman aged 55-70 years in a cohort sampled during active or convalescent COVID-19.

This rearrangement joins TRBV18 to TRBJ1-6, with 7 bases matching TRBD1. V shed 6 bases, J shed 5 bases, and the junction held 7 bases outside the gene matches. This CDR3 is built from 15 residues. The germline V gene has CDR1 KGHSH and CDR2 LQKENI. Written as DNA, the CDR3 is TGTGCCAGCTCGCTCACCGGGACAGATAATTCACCCCTCCACTTT. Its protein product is CASSLTGTDNSPLHF.

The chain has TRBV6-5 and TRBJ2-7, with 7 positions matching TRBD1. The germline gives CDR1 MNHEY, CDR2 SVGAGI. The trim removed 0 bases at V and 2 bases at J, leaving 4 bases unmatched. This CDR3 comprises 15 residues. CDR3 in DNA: TGTGCCAGCAGTTACTCCCGACAGGGCCCCTACGAGCAGTACTTC. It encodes CASSYSRQGPYEQYF.

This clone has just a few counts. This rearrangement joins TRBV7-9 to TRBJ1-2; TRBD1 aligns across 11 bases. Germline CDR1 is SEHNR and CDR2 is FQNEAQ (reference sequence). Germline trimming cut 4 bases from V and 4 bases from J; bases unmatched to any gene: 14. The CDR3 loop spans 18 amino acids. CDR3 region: CASSSTPGQGGSSYGYTF. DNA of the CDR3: TGTGCCAGCAGCTCGACTCCGGGACAGGGGGGTAGTAGCTATGGCTACACCTTC.

DNA for the CDR3: TGCAGCGTTGATACTAGCGGGGGGACTAAGCAGTACTTC. It codes for CSVDTSGGTKQYF. This chain uses TRBV29-1 with TRBJ2-7; 12 bases are a match to TRBD2. The germline V gene has CDR1 SQVTM and CDR2 ANQGSEA. V shed 3 bases and J 8 bases; nucleotides not matched to a gene: 5. CDR3 length: 13 residues.

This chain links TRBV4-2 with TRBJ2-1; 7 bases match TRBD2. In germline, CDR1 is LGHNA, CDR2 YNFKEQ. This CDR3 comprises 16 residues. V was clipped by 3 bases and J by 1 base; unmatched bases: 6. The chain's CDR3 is CASSHLSGLSYNEQFF. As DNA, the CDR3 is TGTGCCAGCAGCCACCTTAGCGGGTTATCCTACAATGAGCAGTTCTTC.

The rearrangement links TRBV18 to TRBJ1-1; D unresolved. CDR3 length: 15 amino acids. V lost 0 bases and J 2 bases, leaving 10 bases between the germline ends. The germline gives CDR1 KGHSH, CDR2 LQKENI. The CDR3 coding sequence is TGTGCCAGCTCACCACCGGGCACAACAAACACTGAAGCTTTCTTT. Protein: CASSPPGTTNTEAFF. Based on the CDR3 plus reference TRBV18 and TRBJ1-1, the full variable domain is NAGVMQNPRHLVRRRGQEARLRCSPMKGHSHVYWYRQLPEEGLKFMVYLQKENIIDESGMPKERFSAEFPKEGPSILRIQQVVRGDSAAYFCASSPPGTTNTEAFFGQGTRLTVV.

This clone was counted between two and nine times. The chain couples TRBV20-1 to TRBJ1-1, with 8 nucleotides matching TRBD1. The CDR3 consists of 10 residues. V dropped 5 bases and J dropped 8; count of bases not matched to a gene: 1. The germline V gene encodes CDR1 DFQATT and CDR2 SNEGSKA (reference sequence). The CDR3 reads CSARDREAFF. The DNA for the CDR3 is TGCAGTGCTCGGGACAGGGAAGCTTTCTTT.

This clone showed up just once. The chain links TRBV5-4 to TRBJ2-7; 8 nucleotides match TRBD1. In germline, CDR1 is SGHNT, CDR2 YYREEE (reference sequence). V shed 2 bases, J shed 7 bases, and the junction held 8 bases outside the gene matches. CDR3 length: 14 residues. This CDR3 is CASSFGQGGEEQYF. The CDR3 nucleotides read TGTGCCAGCAGCTTCGGACAGGGCGGAGAAGAGCAGTACTTC.

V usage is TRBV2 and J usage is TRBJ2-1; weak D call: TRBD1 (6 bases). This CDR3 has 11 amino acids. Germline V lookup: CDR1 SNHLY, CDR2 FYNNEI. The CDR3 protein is CAKMRGNEQFF. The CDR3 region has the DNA TGTGCGAAGATGAGGGGGAATGAGCAGTTCTTC.

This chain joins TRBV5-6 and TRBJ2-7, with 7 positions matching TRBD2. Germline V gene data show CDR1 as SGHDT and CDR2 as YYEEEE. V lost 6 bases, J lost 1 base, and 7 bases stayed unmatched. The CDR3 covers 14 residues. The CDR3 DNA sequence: TGTGCCAGCATCAACCGGGGGGTTTCCTACGAGCAGTACTTC. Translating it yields CASINRGVSYEQYF. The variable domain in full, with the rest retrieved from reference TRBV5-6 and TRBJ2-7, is DAGVTQSPTHLIKTRGQQVTLRCSPKSGHDTVSWYQQALGQGPQFIFQYYEEEERQRGNFPDRFSGHQFPNYSSELNVNALLLGDSALYLCASINRGVSYEQYFGPGTRLTVT.

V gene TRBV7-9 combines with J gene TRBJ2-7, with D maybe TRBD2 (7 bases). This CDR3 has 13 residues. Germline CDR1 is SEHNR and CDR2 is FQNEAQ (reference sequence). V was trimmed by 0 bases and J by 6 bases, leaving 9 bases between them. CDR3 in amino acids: CASSLAGGGEQYF. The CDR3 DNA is TGTGCCAGCAGCTTAGCGGGAGGGGGCGAGCAGTACTTC.

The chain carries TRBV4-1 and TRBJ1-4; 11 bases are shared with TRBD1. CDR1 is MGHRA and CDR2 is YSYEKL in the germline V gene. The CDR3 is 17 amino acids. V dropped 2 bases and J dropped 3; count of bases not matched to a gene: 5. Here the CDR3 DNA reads TGCGCCAGCAGCCAATTGGGACAGGGGGGATCTAATGAAAAACTGTTTTTT. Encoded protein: CASSQLGQGGSNEKLFF.

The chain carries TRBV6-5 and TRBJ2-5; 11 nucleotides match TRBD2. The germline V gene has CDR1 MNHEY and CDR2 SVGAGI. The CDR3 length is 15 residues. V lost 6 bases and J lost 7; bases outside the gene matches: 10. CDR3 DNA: TGTGCCAGCAGAAACCAACTAGCGGGGGACGGGACCCAGTACTTC. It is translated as CASRNQLAGDGTQYF.

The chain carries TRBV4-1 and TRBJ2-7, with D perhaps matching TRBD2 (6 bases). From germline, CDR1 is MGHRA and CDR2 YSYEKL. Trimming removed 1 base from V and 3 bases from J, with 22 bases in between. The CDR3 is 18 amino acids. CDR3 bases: TGCGCCAGCAGCCAAGCAAAAACCCGGGACTCAATTTTCTACGAGCAGTACTTC. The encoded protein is CASSQAKTRDSIFYEQYF.

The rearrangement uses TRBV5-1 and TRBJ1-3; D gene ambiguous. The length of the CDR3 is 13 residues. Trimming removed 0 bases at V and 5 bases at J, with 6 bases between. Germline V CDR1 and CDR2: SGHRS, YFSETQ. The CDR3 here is CASSLGPRNTIYF. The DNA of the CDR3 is TGCGCCAGCAGCTTGGGGCCCAGAAACACCATATATTTT.

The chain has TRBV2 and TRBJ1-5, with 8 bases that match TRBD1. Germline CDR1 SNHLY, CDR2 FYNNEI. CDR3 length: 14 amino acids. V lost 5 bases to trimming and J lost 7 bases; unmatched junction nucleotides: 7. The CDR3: CASSRMDRDQPQHF. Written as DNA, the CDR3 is TGTGCCAGCAGTCGGATGGACAGGGACCAGCCCCAGCATTTT.

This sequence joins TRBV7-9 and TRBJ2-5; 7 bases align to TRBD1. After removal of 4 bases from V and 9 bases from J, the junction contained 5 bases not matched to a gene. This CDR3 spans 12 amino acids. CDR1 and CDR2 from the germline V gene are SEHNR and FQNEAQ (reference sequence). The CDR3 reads CASSYLQGPQYF. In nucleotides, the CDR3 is TGTGCCAGCAGCTATCTACAGGGGCCCCAGTACTTC.

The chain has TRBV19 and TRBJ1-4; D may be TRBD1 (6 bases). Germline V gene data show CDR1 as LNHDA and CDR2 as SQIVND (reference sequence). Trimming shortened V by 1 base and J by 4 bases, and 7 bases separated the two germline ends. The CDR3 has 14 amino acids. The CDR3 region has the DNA TGTGCCAGTAGTATAGGGACAGTTAATGAAAAACTGTTTTTT. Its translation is CASSIGTVNEKLFF.

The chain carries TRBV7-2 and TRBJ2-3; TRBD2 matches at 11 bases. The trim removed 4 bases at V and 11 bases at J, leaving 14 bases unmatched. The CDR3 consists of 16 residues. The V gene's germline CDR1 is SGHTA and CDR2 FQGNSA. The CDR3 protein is CASSSRGLAGGPGQYF. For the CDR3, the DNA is TGTGCCAGCAGCTCCCGGGGATTAGCGGGGGGGCCAGGGCAGTATTTT.